Sequencing of this T cell receptor (beta chain) was carried out in a study of blood T cell repertoires in COVID-19. Study-level information: Sites across the United States, Italy and Spain contributed samples from acute and convalescent COVID-19. T cells, B-cell-depleted T cells, or PBMCs provided the cDNA or gDNA that served as material.

Deletions cut 6 bases from V and 2 bases from J, with 13 bases between. The CDR3 has 14 amino acids. Germline CDR1 is SNHLY and CDR2 is FYNNEI. In the authors' methods: It was from reference gene primer amplification that nucleated cell counts were estimated. Some clones are missing from TCRdb's copy, which holds only in-frame ones; the method was immunoSEQ multiplex PCR. For V, J and clone size, that table is used; D and trimming come from the DNA. The table lists about 230,000 clones, around 81% of them singletons. The sample was peripheral blood. This sequence originates from a middle-aged man with active or convalescent COVID-19. The chain joins TRBV2 to TRBJ1-2; tentatively, D is TRBD1 (6 bases). CDR3 amino acids: CASSPLRGNYGYTF. CDR3 in DNA: TGTGCCAGCAGCCCCTTAAGGGGGAACTATGGCTACACCTTC.